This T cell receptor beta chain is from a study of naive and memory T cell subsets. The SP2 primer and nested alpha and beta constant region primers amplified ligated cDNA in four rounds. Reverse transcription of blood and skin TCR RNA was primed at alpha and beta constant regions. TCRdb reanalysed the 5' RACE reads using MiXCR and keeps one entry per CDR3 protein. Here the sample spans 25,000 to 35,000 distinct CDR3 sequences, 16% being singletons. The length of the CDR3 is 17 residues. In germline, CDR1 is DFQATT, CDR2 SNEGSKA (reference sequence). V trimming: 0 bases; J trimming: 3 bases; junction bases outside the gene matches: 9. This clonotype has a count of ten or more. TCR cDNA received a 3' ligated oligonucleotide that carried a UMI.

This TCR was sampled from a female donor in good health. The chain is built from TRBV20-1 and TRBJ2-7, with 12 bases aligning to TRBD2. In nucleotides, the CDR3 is TGCAGTGCTAGAGATCGTTGGACTAGCGGGGAGCTCTACGAGCAGTACTTC. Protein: CSARDRWTSGELYEQYF.